The clone carrying this T cell receptor (beta chain) was picked up a small number of times. Its target is not known. Each sample used at least 7 million PBMCs. This sample was included in a study of blood T cells in healthy people across ages. Findings of the study overall: Researchers judged that diversity estimates from one million T cells fell short of true values. Changes seen in expanded clonotypes were possibly confounded by donor CMV status left unknown. Observed TCR beta diversity showed a strong correlation with the percentage of naive T cells as measured by flow cytometry.

The authors ran a second PCR of 7 to 11 cycles using a sample-barcoded 5' primer and a J-beta primer mix. TCRdb called the 5' RACE reads again in MiXCR, with one record for every CDR3 protein. The table includes 550,000 to 750,000 distinct CDR3 sequences, under 25% detected once. The CDR3 contains 11 residues. Germline CDR1 reads DFQATT; CDR2 reads SNEGSKA (reference sequence). The receptor's source is a man in his 70s in good health. The sample comprised blood. The genes are TRBV20-1 and TRBJ2-1, with D uncertain. The J call may be incorrect, as the DNA end agrees better with TRBJ2-7. CDR3 sequence reads: CSARGSDEQYF. The CDR3, as DNA: TGCAGTGCTAGAGGCAGTGACGAGCAGTACTTC.